These 19 T cell receptor beta chains share one sample of origin, sequenced in a study of cytomegalovirus exposure and HLA in healthy donors. 13 Jbeta primers and 60 Vbeta primers were used for the PCR. Repertoires were generated with immunoSEQ multiplex PCR, while TCRdb's copy carries only in-frame clones and drops some. Of roughly 200,000 clones listed, roughly 80% are singletons. Sequenced input: PBMCs. Every receptor here comes from a man aged 40-50 years in good health and CMV-seropositive.

The chain uses TRBV2 and TRBJ2-7; 8 positions agree with TRBD2. This CDR3 is built from 15 residues. Germline V CDR1 and CDR2: SNHLY, FYNNEI. Trimming removed 4 bases from V and 2 bases from J; junction bases left unmatched: 7. The chain's CDR3 is CASSVRASGPYEQYF. DNA for the CDR3: TGTGCCAGCAGTGTAAGGGCTAGCGGGCCCTACGAGCAGTACTTC.

This clone has more than one count but fewer than ten. This chain connects TRBV6-1 to TRBJ1-3; 9 bases map to TRBD1. Germline CDR1 reads MNHNS; CDR2 reads SASEGT. This CDR3 has 13 amino acids. The V segment lost 6 bases and the J segment 4 bases; nucleotides outside the gene matches: 1. This CDR3 reads CASRGTGGNTIYF. CDR3 bases: TGTGCCAGCAGGGGGACAGGGGGAAACACCATATATTTT.

This chain links TRBV28 with TRBJ2-1; 7 bases map to TRBD2. Germline V CDR1 and CDR2: MDHEN, SYDVKM. The CDR3 loop spans 13 amino acids. Trimming took 6 bases from V and 10 from J; bases not matched to a gene: 9. CDR3 amino acids: CASRYSAGWEQFF. CDR3 in DNA: TGTGCCAGCAGGTACTCAGCGGGATGGGAGCAGTTCTTC.

This sequence joins TRBV2 and TRBJ2-1; D is perhaps TRBD1 (5 bases). CDR3 length equals 16 residues. In germline, CDR1 is SNHLY, CDR2 FYNNEI. The ends were cut back, 3 bases at V and 0 bases at J, with 12 bases in the middle. The DNA for the CDR3 is TGTGCCAGCAGTGAGACTCCCAGGGCCTCCTACAATGAGCAGTTCTTC. Translated: CASSETPRASYNEQFF.

The V gene is TRBV18, the J gene TRBJ2-7; 8 nucleotides agree with TRBD1. In germline, CDR1 is KGHSH, CDR2 LQKENI. The CDR3 loop spans 16 amino acids. Losses at the gene ends were 0 bases for V and 2 bases for J; bases not matched to a gene: 6. CDR3 nucleotide sequence: TGTGCCAGCTCACCACCTGCGCCGGGACAGGCCTACGAGCAGTACTTC. Encoded protein: CASSPPAPGQAYEQYF.

This clone appeared once. The CDR3 DNA sequence: TGCGCCAGCAGCTTGGCCGGACAGGGGAATTCACCCCTCCACTTT. This sequence encodes CASSLAGQGNSPLHF. This rearrangement joins TRBV5-1 to TRBJ1-6; 9 positions agree with TRBD1. V lost 0 bases to trimming and J lost 7 bases; unmatched junction nucleotides: 2. The CDR3 has 15 residues. Germline CDR1 and CDR2: SGHRS and YFSETQ.

The chain employs TRBV6-6 and TRBJ2-7, with D perhaps TRBD1 (6 bases). The CDR3 runs 14 residues. The germline CDR1 and CDR2 sequences are MNHNY and SVGAGI (reference sequence). Trimming shortened V by 3 bases and J by 6 bases, and 15 bases separated the two germline ends. This chain's CDR3 is CASSYREQGGEQYF. As DNA, the CDR3 is TGTGCCAGCAGTTATAGGGAACAGGGTGGCGAGCAGTACTTC.

This clone has just one count. The chain links TRBV7-2 to TRBJ2-1; 9 nucleotides match TRBD2. From germline, CDR1 is SGHTA and CDR2 FQGNSA. V dropped 4 bases and J dropped 6; count of bases not matched to a gene: 10. This CDR3 has 16 residues. For the CDR3, the DNA is TGTGCCAGCAGCTCTGCGGGACTAGCCTCTTTCAATGAGCAGTTCTTC. This sequence encodes CASSSAGLASFNEQFF.

This chain's CDR3 is CASREQGQGEKLFF. As DNA, the CDR3 is TGTGCCAGCAGGGAGCAAGGGCAGGGAGAAAAACTGTTTTTT. V and J are TRBV2 and TRBJ1-4; tentative D call: TRBD1 (5 bases). Trimming pared 6 bases from V and 8 bases from J, leaving 16 bases between. This CDR3 is 14 amino acids long. CDR1 and CDR2 from the germline V gene are SNHLY and FYNNEI.

Notes on this clone: The junction does not match germline at one end; this may be a read error. The same CDR3 arises from other DNA sequences in this sample as well. V is TRBV4-1 and J is TRBJ1-4, with D perhaps matching TRBD1 (5 bases). The V gene's germline CDR1 is MGHRA and CDR2 YSYEKL. This CDR3 is 14 amino acids long. The CDR3 bases are TGTGCCAGCAGCCAGTCAGGGAAAGCGGAAAAACTGTTTTTT. Residues: CASSQSGKAEKLFF.

In its sample, this clone was seen once. V is TRBV23-1 and J is TRBJ1-5; D remains ambiguous. TRBV23-1 is labeled an ORF, and its function is uncertain. The CDR3 runs to 15 residues. V gave up 0 bases and J gave up 1 base, with 7 bases separating them. The CDR3 spells CASSQSVLSNQPQHF. CDR3 bases: TGCGCCAGCAGTCAATCCGTTTTGAGCAATCAGCCCCAGCATTTT.

The V gene is TRBV5-6, the J gene TRBJ2-7; D may be TRBD1 (5 bases). Germline lookup yields CDR1 SGHDT and CDR2 YYEEEE. V shed 5 bases and J shed 0 bases, with 12 bases lying between them. This CDR3 is 14 amino acids long. CDR3 sequence (DNA): TGTGCCAGCAGTGCAGGGTACAACTCCTACGAGCAGTACTTC. Residues: CASSAGYNSYEQYF.

The chain recombines TRBV5-1 with TRBJ2-3; 10 bases agree with TRBD1. Losses at the gene ends were 0 bases for V and 6 bases for J; bases not matched to a gene: 7. Looked up from germline, CDR1 is SGHRS and CDR2 is YFSETQ. This CDR3 region has 16 residues. CDR3 nucleotide sequence: TGCGCCAGCAGCTTGGGCCGGGACAGGGGTGGGGATACGCAGTATTTT. Translating gives CASSLGRDRGGDTQYF.

The chain is built from TRBV5-1 and TRBJ1-2; unclear D gene. Looked up from germline, CDR1 is SGHRS and CDR2 is YFSETQ. Trimming cost V 0 bases and J 3 bases, with 6 bases left between them. This CDR3 has 13 residues. CDR3 bases: TGCGCCAGCAGCTTGGGGGCAGACTATGGCTACACCTTC. This gives the protein CASSLGADYGYTF.

The rearrangement links TRBV6-1 to TRBJ2-1; tentative D call: TRBD1 (6 bases). Trimming pared 8 bases from V and 12 bases from J, leaving 17 bases between. The CDR3 sequence is 12 residues long. Germline V gene sequence: CDR1 MNHNS, CDR2 SASEGT. The CDR3 nucleotides read TGTGCCAGCGTGGAACACCCGGACAGGCAGTTCTTC. Translated: CASVEHPDRQFF.

This sequence joins TRBV11-1 and TRBJ2-6; a possible D gene is TRBD1 (6 bases). V gave up 7 bases and J gave up 2 bases, with 15 bases separating them. CDR1 and CDR2 (germline): SGHAT, FQDESV (reference sequence). The CDR3 spans 16 residues. CDR3 loop: CASIITGTTGANVLTF. CDR3 DNA: TGTGCCAGCATCATCACAGGGACGACTGGGGCCAACGTCCTGACTTTC. Filled out from reference TRBV11-1 and TRBJ2-6, the complete variable domain reads EAEVAQSPRYKITEKSQAVAFWCDPISGHATLYWYRQILGQGPELLVQFQDESVVDDSQLPKDRFSAERLKGVDSTLKIQPAELGDSAMYLCASIITGTTGANVLTFGAGSRLTVL.

This chain connects TRBV7-9 to TRBJ1-4; 10 bases map to TRBD1. The trim removed 4 bases at V and 6 bases at J, leaving 5 bases unmatched. There are 15 residues in the CDR3. The germline V gene encodes CDR1 SEHNR and CDR2 FQNEAQ (reference sequence). The chain's CDR3 is CASSSDRGLYEKLFF. As DNA, the CDR3 is TGTGCCAGCAGCTCGGACAGGGGGTTGTATGAAAAACTGTTTTTT.

This sequence joins TRBV21-1 and TRBJ2-7; the D call TRBD2 from the table was never checked on the DNA. TRBV21-1 corresponds to a pseudogene. The CDR3 has 17 residues. The CDR3 DNA is TGTGCCAGCAGCATGAGAAGCGTTTTCGACCCTAACTACGAGCAGTACTTC. Amino acids: CASSMRSVFDPNYEQYF.

A few counts support this clone. The chain recombines TRBV4-1 with TRBJ1-5; 10 nucleotides match TRBD1. Per germline, CDR1 MGHRA and CDR2 YSYEKL. V trimming: 1 base; J trimming: 5 bases; junction bases outside the gene matches: 5. This CDR3 region has 16 residues. CDR3 coding DNA: TGCGCCAGCAGCCAAGGCGGGACAGGGGTCGATCAGCCCCAGCATTTT. Its translation: CASSQGGTGVDQPQHF.